The 17 T cell receptor beta chains below all came from one sample that was sequenced in a study of T cell repertoires in cytomegalovirus infection. TCRdb called the reads again in MiXCR, with one record for every CDR3 protein. This sample has 200,000 or so distinct CDR3 sequences, with roughly 27% found just once. Source material: PBMCs. The receptors come from a human donor in good health (CMV status not recorded). Some clones in this sample may be carry-over from other donors' samples.

This clonotype was seen ten or more times. The chain employs TRBV11-2 and TRBJ1-1; a possible D gene is TRBD1 (5 bases). This CDR3 is 14 amino acids long. Trimming removed 2 bases at V and 1 base at J, with 8 bases between. Germline CDR1 SGHAT, CDR2 FQNNGV. CDR3 in DNA: TGTGCCAGCAGCTTAAGTCAGGGGAACACTGAAGCTTTCTTT. This gives the protein CASSLSQGNTEAFF.

This clonotype was detected a few times. The chain links TRBV7-3 to TRBJ2-7, with a tentative D call TRBD2 (5 bases). CDR3 length: 13 amino acids. In germline, CDR1 is SGHTA, CDR2 FQGTGA. The germline V and J ends were trimmed by 5 bases and 0 bases, with 8 bases remaining between them. This CDR3 reads CASSRDRSYEQYF. CDR3 nucleotides: TGTGCCAGCAGCCGGGATCGCTCCTACGAGCAGTACTTC.

The chain joins TRBV6-2 or TRBV6-3 to TRBJ1-2; D possibly corresponds to TRBD1 (5 bases). This CDR3 has 12 amino acids. CDR1 is MNHEY and CDR2 is SVGEGT in the germline V gene. Trimming took 6 bases from V and 5 from J, leaving 10 bases between them. CDR3 sequence: CASSDRQYGYTF. As DNA, the CDR3 is TGTGCCAGCAGCGACAGACAGTATGGCTACACCTTC.

The J gene is TRBJ2-7, the V gene TRBV20-1, with 7 positions matching TRBD2. V was pared by 0 bases and J by 2 bases, with 7 bases of the junction left unmatched. Per germline, CDR1 DFQATT and CDR2 SNEGSKA (reference sequence). The CDR3 extends over 15 amino acids. CDR3 protein: CSARDRGVPAYEQYF. In nucleotides, the CDR3 is TGCAGTGCTAGAGATCGGGGGGTTCCCGCCTACGAGCAGTACTTC.

This clonotype was found once. A clone one base away is much larger, so this may be a read error. The chain is built from TRBV7-2 and TRBJ2-2; D might be TRBD2 (5 bases). Looked up from germline, CDR1 is SGHTA and CDR2 is FQGNSA. The CDR3 has 19 amino acids. The chain's CDR3 is CASTLSPGSRAATKKRLFF. DNA of the CDR3: TGTGCCAGCACCTTATCCCCCGGGTCGAGGGCAGCGACAAAAAAGAGGCTGTTTTTT. The full variable domain, completed using reference TRBV7-2 and TRBJ2-2, is GAGVSQSPSNKVTEKGKDVELRCDPISGHTALYWYRQSLGQGLEFLIYFQGNSAPDKSGLPSDRFSAERTGGSVSTLTIQRTQQEDSAVYLCASTLSPGSRAATKKRLFFGEGSRLTVL.

The chain links TRBV3-1 to TRBJ1-2; 9 bases fit TRBD1. The trim removed 0 bases at V and 7 bases at J, leaving 9 bases unmatched. Germline CDR1 reads LGHDT; CDR2 reads YNNKEL (reference sequence). The CDR3 runs to 16 residues. The CDR3 DNA sequence: TGTGCCAGCAGCCAAGAGACAGGGGGGTGGGACCGTGGCTACACCTTC. The encoded protein is CASSQETGGWDRGYTF.

CDR3 sequence: CAARDSYQETQYF. The CDR3 nucleotides are TGTGCCGCCAGGGACAGTTACCAAGAGACCCAGTACTTC. V is TRBV12-3 or TRBV12-4 and J is TRBJ2-5; 7 nucleotides agree with TRBD1. V shed 11 bases, J shed 0 bases, and the junction held 6 bases outside the gene matches. The CDR3 is made up of 13 amino acids.

The table lists this clonotype with a count of one. The chain employs TRBV20-1 and TRBJ2-7, with 7 positions matching TRBD1. V lost 1 base to trimming and J lost 2 bases; unmatched junction nucleotides: 14. Germline V lookup: CDR1 DFQATT, CDR2 SNEGSKA (reference sequence). This CDR3 is 17 amino acids long. CDR3 nucleotide sequence: TGCAGTGCTAGAGTGGATAGGTTGGACAGGCATCCCTACGAGCAGTACTTC. Translated, it gives CSARVDRLDRHPYEQYF.

V is TRBV30 and J is TRBJ2-5; D call uncertain. Germline V gene sequence: CDR1 GTSNPN, CDR2 SVGIG (reference sequence). The V end was cut by 3 bases, the J end by 4 bases, with 12 bases between. This CDR3 spans 13 amino acids. CDR3 sequence (DNA): TGTGCCTGGAGCTGGATAAAGACAGAGACCCAGTACTTC. Its protein is CAWSWIKTETQYF.

This chain connects TRBV10-3 to TRBJ2-3; D perhaps matches TRBD1 (5 bases). Trimming stripped 10 bases from V and 2 bases from J, with 16 bases between. Germline V CDR1 and CDR2: ENHRY, SYGVKD. The CDR3 length is 14 residues. CDR3 nucleotides: TGTGCCACCGCGACAAGGGGTGACACAGATACGCAGTATTTT. Its protein product is CATATRGDTDTQYF.

This clonotype has at least ten counts. This rearrangement joins TRBV7-2 to TRBJ1-2; 7 bases fit TRBD1. CDR3 length: 15 residues. V gave up 4 bases and J gave up 1 base; unmatched junction bases: 6. The germline gives CDR1 SGHTA, CDR2 FQGNSA. This CDR3 is CASSSQGGFNYGYTF. In DNA, the CDR3 is TGTGCCAGCAGCTCCCAGGGGGGGTTTAACTATGGCTACACCTTC.

This clonotype was detected a few times. The chain carries TRBV12-3 or TRBV12-4 and TRBJ2-1; TRBD1 is a possible D gene (5 bases). This CDR3 has 15 residues. The V end lost 1 base, the J end lost 8 bases, and 15 bases lay between the germline ends. This CDR3 reads CASSLGQGRVDEQFF. CDR3 sequence (DNA): TGTGCCAGCAGTTTAGGGCAGGGCAGGGTCGATGAGCAGTTCTTC.

This clonotype has just a few counts. J is TRBJ2-7 and V is TRBV28; D might be TRBD1 (6 bases). Germline CDR1 is MDHEN and CDR2 is SYDVKM. CDR3 size: 13 residues. V lost 8 bases to trimming and J lost 2 bases, with 13 bases between them. The DNA for the CDR3 is TGTGCCAGCGAGGGGGTCACCCCCTACGAGCAGTACTTC. Protein product: CASEGVTPYEQYF.

This clonotype was counted between two and nine times. The chain uses TRBV7-9 and TRBJ2-5, with D hard to call. Trimming pared 1 base from V and 1 base from J, leaving 4 bases between. The CDR3 is made up of 13 amino acids. Germline V gene sequence: CDR1 SEHNR, CDR2 FQNEAQ (reference sequence). The CDR3 loop is CASSLVLQETQYF. The DNA of the CDR3 is TGTGCCAGCAGCTTAGTACTCCAAGAGACCCAGTACTTC.

V and J are TRBV29-1 and TRBJ2-3, with TRBD2 identical over 9 bases. With V trimmed by 7 bases and J by 1 base, 9 bases remained unmatched. Germline assignment: CDR1 SQVTM and CDR2 ANQGSEA. This CDR3 has 15 residues. CDR3 loop: CSELGAGGGTDTQYF. CDR3 coding DNA: TGCAGCGAGCTGGGGGCGGGGGGGGGCACAGATACGCAGTATTTT.

This clonotype came up once. J is TRBJ1-3 and V is TRBV7-2; D remains unclear. V gave up 2 bases and J gave up 0 bases, with 5 bases separating them. The CDR3 sequence is 14 residues long. Germline V gives CDR1 SGHTA, CDR2 FQGNSA. The CDR3 sequence: CASSLSDSGNTIYF. The CDR3 DNA is TGTGCCAGCAGCTTAAGTGACTCTGGAAACACCATATATTTT.

This clonotype was detected ten times or more. The chain carries TRBV7-9 and TRBJ1-6; D is ambiguous. Deletions cut 1 base from V and 5 bases from J, with 9 bases between. The CDR3 consists of 15 residues. CDR1 is SEHNR and CDR2 is FQNEAQ in the germline V gene (reference sequence). The CDR3 DNA follows: TGTGCCAGCAGCTTAGGAGGGCAGAATAATTCACCCCTCCACTTT. This codes for CASSLGGQNNSPLHF.